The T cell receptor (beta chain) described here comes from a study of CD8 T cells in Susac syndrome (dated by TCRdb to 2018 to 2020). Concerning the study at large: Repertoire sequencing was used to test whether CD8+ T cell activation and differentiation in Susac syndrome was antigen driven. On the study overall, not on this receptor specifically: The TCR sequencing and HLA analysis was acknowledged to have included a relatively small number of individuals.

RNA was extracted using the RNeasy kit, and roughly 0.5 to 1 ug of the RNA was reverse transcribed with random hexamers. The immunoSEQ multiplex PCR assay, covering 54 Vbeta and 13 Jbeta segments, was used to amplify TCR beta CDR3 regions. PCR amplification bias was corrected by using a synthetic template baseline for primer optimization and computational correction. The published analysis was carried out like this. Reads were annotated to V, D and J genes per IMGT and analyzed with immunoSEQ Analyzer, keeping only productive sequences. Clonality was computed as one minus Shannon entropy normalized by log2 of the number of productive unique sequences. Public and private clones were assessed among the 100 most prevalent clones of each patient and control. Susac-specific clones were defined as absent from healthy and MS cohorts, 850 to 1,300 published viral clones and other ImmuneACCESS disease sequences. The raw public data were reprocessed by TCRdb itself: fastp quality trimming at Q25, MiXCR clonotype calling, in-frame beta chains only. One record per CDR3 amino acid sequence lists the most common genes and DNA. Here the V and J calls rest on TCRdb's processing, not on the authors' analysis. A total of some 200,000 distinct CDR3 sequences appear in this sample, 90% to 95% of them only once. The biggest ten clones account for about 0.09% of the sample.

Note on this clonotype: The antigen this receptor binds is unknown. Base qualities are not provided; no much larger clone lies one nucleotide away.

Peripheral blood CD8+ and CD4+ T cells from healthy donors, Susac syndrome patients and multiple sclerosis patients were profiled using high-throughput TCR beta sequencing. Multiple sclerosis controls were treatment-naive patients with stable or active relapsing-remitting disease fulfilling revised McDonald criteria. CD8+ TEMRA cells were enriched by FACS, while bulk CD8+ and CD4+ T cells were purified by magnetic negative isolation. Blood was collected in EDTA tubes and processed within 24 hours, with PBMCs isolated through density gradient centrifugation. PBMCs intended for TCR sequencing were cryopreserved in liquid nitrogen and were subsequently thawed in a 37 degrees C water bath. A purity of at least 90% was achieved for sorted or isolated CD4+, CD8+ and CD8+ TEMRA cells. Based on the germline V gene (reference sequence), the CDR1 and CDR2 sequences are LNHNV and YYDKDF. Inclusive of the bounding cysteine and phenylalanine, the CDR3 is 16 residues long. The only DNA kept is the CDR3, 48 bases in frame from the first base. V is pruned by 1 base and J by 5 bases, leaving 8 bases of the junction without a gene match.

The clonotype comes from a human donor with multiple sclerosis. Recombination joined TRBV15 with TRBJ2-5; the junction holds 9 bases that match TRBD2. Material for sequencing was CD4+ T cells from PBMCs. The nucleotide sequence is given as TGTGCCACCAGCAGAGCGGGCGGGAGGGCCCGTGAGACCCAGTACTTC. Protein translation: CATSRAGGRARETQYF.